These 32 T cell receptor beta chains share one sample of origin, sequenced in a study of T cell responses to AZD1222 COVID-19 vaccine. Here immunoSEQ multiplex PCR was the method, and the copy in TCRdb shows in-frame clones only, minus some. The sample includes 120,000 or so clones, around 90% of them seen just once. The sample consisted of peripheral blood, taken on day 0 of MenACWY control vaccination. The receptors here all came from an adult in good health.

The V call is TRBV7-2, the J call TRBJ2-7; D remains unclear. Between the trimmed V and J ends, which lost 5 bases and 6 bases, there was a span of 20 bases. Germline V lookup: CDR1 SGHTA, CDR2 FQGNSA. CDR3 size: 15 residues. The CDR3 DNA follows: TGTGCCAGCAGCCCTAGGGCGTTGGGCCGCGGCGAGCAGTACTTC. Its translation is CASSPRALGRGEQYF.

The V call is TRBV12-3 or TRBV12-4, the J call TRBJ1-1; D call uncertain. Trimming cost V 0 bases and J 11 bases, with 10 bases left between them. The CDR3 extends over 12 amino acids. CDR3 residues: CASSLAGVGAFF. CDR3 coding DNA: TGTGCCAGCAGTTTAGCTGGGGTCGGGGCTTTCTTT.

The CDR3 protein is CASSLTRAAYEQYF. DNA of the CDR3: TGTGCCAGCAGCTTAACTAGGGCGGCCTACGAGCAGTACTTC. The rearrangement uses TRBV7-2 and TRBJ2-7, with D possibly TRBD2 on 5 matching bases. The length of the CDR3 is 14 residues. The germline CDR1 and CDR2 sequences are SGHTA and FQGNSA. V was trimmed by 2 bases and J by 2 bases, leaving 10 bases between them.

This chain connects TRBV5-5 to TRBJ2-5; tentatively, D is TRBD2 (5 bases). The CDR3 contains 12 residues. From germline, CDR1 is SGHKS and CDR2 YYEKEE (reference sequence). The germline V and J ends were trimmed by 2 bases and 5 bases, with 7 bases remaining between them. CDR3 coding DNA: TGTGCCAGCAGCTTCCGGGGTGAGACCCAGTACTTC. Amino acid sequence: CASSFRGETQYF.

J is TRBJ2-3 and V is TRBV3-1 (or the pseudogene TRBV3-2); 11 positions match TRBD2. The CDR3 totals 16 residues. CDR1 is LGHDT, CDR2 YNNKEL, per germline (reference sequence). Trimming cost V 4 bases and J 3 bases; bases outside gene matches: 6. CDR3 in DNA: TGTGCCAGCAGCCGTGCCGGGACTAGCGGTACAGATACGCAGTATTTT. It encodes CASSRAGTSGTDTQYF.

The chain employs TRBV10-3 and TRBJ2-7; D remains ambiguous. This CDR3 region has 12 residues. V shed 2 bases and J shed 4 bases, with 6 bases lying between them. Germline V gene lookup returns CDR1 ENHRY and CDR2 SYGVKD. The CDR3 sequence is CAISEHPYEQYF. The CDR3 coding sequence is TGTGCCATCAGTGAGCACCCTTACGAGCAGTACTTC.

Worth noting for this clone: This specimen includes other DNA sequences encoding the same CDR3. DNA for the CDR3: TGTGCCAGCTCACCCCAGGGGGCACAAGAGACCCAGTACTTC. Protein sequence: CASSPQGAQETQYF. The V and J genes are TRBV18 and TRBJ2-5, with 8 bases fitting TRBD1. CDR1 and CDR2 from the germline V gene are KGHSH and LQKENI. With 3 bases clipped from V and 2 bases from J, the junction kept 2 bases outside the gene matches. CDR3 length: 14 amino acids.

The chain is built from TRBV3-1 (or the pseudogene TRBV3-2) and TRBJ2-5, with D hard to call. V dropped 1 base and J dropped 2 bases, with 14 bases sitting between them. CDR3 size: 16 residues. Looked up from germline, CDR1 is LGHDT and CDR2 is YNNKEL (reference sequence). In nucleotides, the CDR3 is TGTGCCAGCAGCCAAGGATCAGCGACGACTCAAGAGACCCAGTACTTC. This encodes CASSQGSATTQETQYF.

V is TRBV21-1 and J is TRBJ1-1; TRBD1 is the table's D call, not checked against the DNA. TRBV21-1 is a pseudogene locus. The CDR3 loop spans 15 amino acids. The CDR3 region is CASSTHRGGVSEAFF. The CDR3, as DNA: TGTGCCAGCAGCACCCACAGGGGTGGGGTGAGCGAAGCTTTCTTT.

The CDR3 sequence: CASSSGATNEKLFF. CDR3 DNA: TGCGCCAGCAGCTCGGGCGCAACTAATGAAAAACTGTTTTTT. This chain uses TRBV5-1 with TRBJ1-4, with D unclear. Germline lookup yields CDR1 SGHRS and CDR2 YFSETQ. The CDR3 is made up of 14 amino acids. V dropped 3 bases and J dropped 0 bases, with 6 bases sitting between them.

The chain recombines TRBV24-1 with TRBJ2-2, with TRBD1 matching 7 bases. In germline, CDR1 is KGHDR, CDR2 SFDVKD. After removal of 8 bases from V and 7 bases from J, the junction contained 9 bases not matched to a gene. The CDR3 covers 14 residues. CDR3: CATKRQGPGGELFF. CDR3 in DNA: TGTGCCACCAAACGACAGGGTCCGGGCGGGGAGCTGTTTTTT.

A single count supports this clone. This chain joins TRBV5-6 and TRBJ1-2; D is possibly TRBD1 (6 bases). This CDR3 comprises 17 residues. Trimming removed 1 base at V and 1 base at J, with 17 bases between. Germline CDR1 SGHDT, CDR2 YYEEEE. The CDR3: CASSLPAGGGDNYGYTF. CDR3 coding DNA: TGTGCCAGCAGCTTGCCCGCAGGCGGGGGCGATAACTATGGCTACACCTTC.

The chain has TRBV18 and TRBJ1-5; D remains unclear. With 5 bases removed from V and 8 bases from J, the gap between germline ends came to 10 bases. Looked up from germline, CDR1 is KGHSH and CDR2 is LQKENI. CDR3 length: 12 residues. DNA of the CDR3: TGTGCCAGCTCAATGGGAAGGGAGCCCCAGCATTTT. Translation: CASSMGREPQHF.

The chain joins TRBV14 to TRBJ2-3, with D perhaps matching TRBD2 (6 bases). With 5 bases removed from V and 8 bases from J, the gap between germline ends came to 8 bases. The germline CDR1 and CDR2 sequences are SGHDN and FVKESK. This CDR3 comprises 11 residues. CDR3 in DNA: TGTGCCAGCAGCGAACTAGCTACGCAGTATTTT. It specifies CASSELATQYF.

The V gene is TRBV7-8, the J gene TRBJ2-1; D is unclear. The CDR3 is 16 amino acids. The germline CDR1 and CDR2 sequences are SGHVS and FQNEAQ. Trimming cost V 4 bases and J 0 bases, with 13 bases left between them. The CDR3: CASSSNVASSYNEQFF. The CDR3 DNA follows: TGTGCCAGCAGCTCTAACGTGGCCAGCTCCTACAATGAGCAGTTCTTC.

V is TRBV10-3 and J is TRBJ2-3; the D gene is possibly TRBD2 (6 bases). Germline loops: CDR1 ENHRY, CDR2 SYGVKD. The length of the CDR3 is 15 residues. V lost 6 bases to trimming and J lost 6 bases, with 19 bases between them. This CDR3 reads CAIRDVSGRRDTQYF. CDR3 nucleotides: TGTGCCATCAGAGATGTATCAGGGAGGAGGGATACGCAGTATTTT.

The chain has TRBV24-1 and TRBJ2-7, with 14 bases lining up with TRBD2. The germline gives CDR1 KGHDR, CDR2 SFDVKD. The CDR3 spans 16 residues. Losses at the gene ends were 4 bases for V and 5 bases for J; bases not matched to a gene: 6. CDR3 residues: CATSESTSGRADEQYF. The CDR3 DNA sequence: TGTGCCACCAGTGAGTCGACTAGCGGGAGGGCCGACGAGCAGTACTTC.

The genes are TRBV14 and TRBJ2-2; tentatively, D is TRBD1 or TRBD2 (5 bases each). The CDR3 totals 17 residues. The germline V and J ends were trimmed by 3 bases and 1 base, with 15 bases remaining between them. The germline CDR1 and CDR2 sequences are SGHDN and FVKESK. The CDR3 region has the DNA TGTGCCAGCAGCCATCGGGGACCGAGGGAGAACACCGGGGAGCTGTTTTTT. Its translation is CASSHRGPRENTGELFF. Complete variable domain (other parts from reference TRBV14 and TRBJ2-2): EAGVTQFPSHSVIEKGQTVTLRCDPISGHDNLYWYRRVMGKEIKFLLHFVKESKQDESGMPNNRFLAERTGGTYSTLKVQPAELEDSGVYFCASSHRGPRENTGELFFGEGSRLTVL.

The rearrangement uses TRBV19 and TRBJ2-3; 8 bases are a match to TRBD2. After removal of 7 bases from V and 8 bases from J, the junction contained 5 bases not matched to a gene. The CDR3 is 12 amino acids. Per the germline V gene, CDR1 is LNHDA and CDR2 is SQIVND (reference sequence). Here the CDR3 reads CASIGAGGTQYF. The CDR3 coding sequence is TGTGCCAGTATAGGGGCGGGAGGTACGCAGTATTTT.

V gene TRBV7-3 combines with J gene TRBJ1-6; 7 positions agree with TRBD1. J was trimmed by 1 base and V by 5 bases; bases with no gene match: 8. The germline V gene encodes CDR1 SGHTA and CDR2 FQGTGA. The CDR3 is 17 residues long. Here the CDR3 DNA reads TGTGCCAGCAGCCCTCAGGGGGTAGTTTCCTATAATTCACCCCTCCACTTT. Amino acids: CASSPQGVVSYNSPLHF. Full variable domain (outside the CDR3, taken from reference TRBV7-3 and TRBJ1-6): GAGVSQTPSNKVTEKGKYVELRCDPISGHTALYWYRQSLGQGPEFLIYFQGTGAADDSGLPNDRFFAVRPEGSVSTLKIQRTERGDSAVYLCASSPQGVVSYNSPLHFGNGTRLTVT.

V and J are TRBV28 and TRBJ2-7, with TRBD2 matching 8 bases. The junction had 11 bases not matched to a gene; V was cut back by 6 bases and J by 4 bases. The CDR3 has 15 amino acids. CDR1 and CDR2 (germline): MDHEN, SYDVKM. In DNA form, the CDR3 reads TGTGCCAGCAGATACCCCCGGGAGGGGCGGTACGAGCAGTACTTC. Translating it yields CASRYPREGRYEQYF.

The chain couples TRBV6-5 to TRBJ1-6, with 8 nucleotides matching TRBD1. V lost 5 bases, J lost 10 bases, and 7 bases stayed unmatched. The CDR3 extends over 14 amino acids. CDR1 is MNHEY and CDR2 is SVGAGI in the germline V gene. The CDR3 bases are TGTGCCAGCAGTAGGACAGGGCAGGACTCACCCCTCCACTTT. Its protein is CASSRTGQDSPLHF.

CDR3 coding DNA: TGTGCCAGCAGCAAGGGGCAAGAAATGAACACTGAAGCTTTCTTT. Residues: CASSKGQEMNTEAFF. The J gene is TRBJ1-1, the V gene TRBV11-3; a possible D gene is TRBD1 (5 bases). The CDR3 is 15 amino acids. V lost 5 bases to trimming and J lost 0 bases, with 13 bases between them. CDR1 is SGHNT and CDR2 is YENEEA in the germline V gene.

The gene calls are TRBV11-3 and TRBJ2-2; possibly TRBD1 or TRBD2 for D (5 bases each). V lost 3 bases and J 5 bases, leaving 7 bases between the germline ends. The CDR3 length is 13 residues. Per the germline V gene, CDR1 is SGHNT and CDR2 is YENEEA. The CDR3 reads CASSFRETGELFF. The CDR3, as DNA: TGTGCCAGCAGCTTCAGGGAGACCGGGGAGCTGTTTTTT.

The chain has TRBV27 and TRBJ1-2; no clear D. Looked up from germline, CDR1 is MNHEY and CDR2 is SMNVEV (reference sequence). The ends were cut back, 6 bases at V and 3 bases at J, with 5 bases in the middle. This CDR3 comprises 11 residues. The CDR3 nucleotides are TGTGCCAGCAGGGCAGACTATGGCTACACCTTC. Translating it yields CASRADYGYTF.

This chain links TRBV5-1 with TRBJ1-1, with 10 bases aligning to TRBD1. The length of the CDR3 is 18 residues. The germline V gene encodes CDR1 SGHRS and CDR2 YFSETQ. With 3 bases clipped from V and 5 bases from J, the junction kept 16 bases outside the gene matches. Here the CDR3 DNA reads TGCGCCAGCAGCTATTCTGACAGGGGGCTAGCGGGGACGACTGAAGCTTTCTTT. Translated, it gives CASSYSDRGLAGTTEAFF.

V is TRBV27 and J is TRBJ2-7; weak D call: TRBD2 (7 bases). The germline V gene has CDR1 MNHEY and CDR2 SMNVEV (reference sequence). The CDR3 has 15 amino acids. The V end was cut by 6 bases, the J end by 0 bases, with 15 bases between. The CDR3 DNA is TGTGCCAGCAGCCCCCGAGGGGGGGGCTCCTACGAGCAGTACTTC. Translation gives CASSPRGGGSYEQYF.

This rearrangement joins TRBV5-4 to TRBJ2-1; 13 bases agree with TRBD2. V lost 0 bases to trimming and J lost 10 bases; unmatched junction nucleotides: 7. CDR3 length: 16 residues. Germline V CDR1 and CDR2: SGHNT, YYREEE (reference sequence). The CDR3 coding sequence is TGTGCCAGCAGCTTGGATTGGACTAGCGGGAGCATCGAGCAGTTCTTC. Translation: CASSLDWTSGSIEQFF.

The chain couples TRBV28 to TRBJ2-7; D ambiguous. CDR1 is MDHEN, CDR2 SYDVKM, per germline. The germline V and J ends were trimmed by 2 bases and 3 bases, with 11 bases remaining between them. This CDR3 spans 14 amino acids. The CDR3 nucleotides read TGTGCCAGCAGTTTAAATCCAAGCTACTACGAGCAGTACTTC. Protein: CASSLNPSYYEQYF.

The CDR3: CATSSLTGNYGYTF. The DNA of the CDR3 is TGTGCCACCAGCAGCCTCACAGGGAACTATGGCTACACCTTC. The V gene is TRBV15, the J gene TRBJ1-2; possibly TRBD1 for D (6 bases). The CDR3 sequence is 14 residues long. In germline, CDR1 is LNHNV, CDR2 YYDKDF (reference sequence). V lost 3 bases to trimming and J lost 2 bases, with 10 bases between them.

V is TRBV6-2 or TRBV6-3 and J is TRBJ1-2, with TRBD1 as a possible D gene (5 bases). Germline V gene lookup returns CDR1 MNHEY and CDR2 SVGEGT. This CDR3 has 13 amino acids. V dropped 2 bases and J dropped 4 bases, with 8 bases sitting between them. Here the CDR3 DNA reads TGTGCCAGCAGTTACGGGGGTTCCTATGGCTACACCTTC. Residues: CASSYGGSYGYTF.

The DNA for the CDR3 is TGTGCCAGCAGCGCGTGGCGGCAGGGGCGTTACGAGCAGTACTTC. Translating gives CASSAWRQGRYEQYF. This rearrangement joins TRBV9 to TRBJ2-7, with a tentative D call TRBD1 (6 bases). The CDR3 extends over 15 amino acids. V lost 3 bases and J 4 bases, leaving 17 bases between the germline ends. Germline CDR1 is SGDLS and CDR2 is YYNGEE. The complete variable domain, with remaining parts taken from reference TRBV9 and TRBJ2-7, reads DSGVTQTPKHLITATGQRVTLRCSPRSGDLSVYWYQQSLDQGLQFLIQYYNGEERAKGNILERFSAQQFPDLHSELNLSSLELGDSALYFCASSAWRQGRYEQYFGPGTRLTVT.